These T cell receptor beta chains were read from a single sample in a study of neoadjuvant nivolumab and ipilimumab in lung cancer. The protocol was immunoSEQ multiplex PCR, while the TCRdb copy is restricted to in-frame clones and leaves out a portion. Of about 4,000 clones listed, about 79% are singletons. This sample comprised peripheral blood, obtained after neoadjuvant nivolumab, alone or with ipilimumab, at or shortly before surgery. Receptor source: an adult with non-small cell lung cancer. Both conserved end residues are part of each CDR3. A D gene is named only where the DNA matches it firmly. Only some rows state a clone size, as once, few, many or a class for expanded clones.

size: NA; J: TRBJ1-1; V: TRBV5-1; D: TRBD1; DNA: TGCGCCAGCAGCTTTAGGGGGCCCGGAGAAGCTTTCTTT; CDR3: CASSFRGPGEAFF
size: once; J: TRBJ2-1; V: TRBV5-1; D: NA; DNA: TGCGCCAGCAGCTTGGGGACAGTGGGACCTTTACTGGAGCAGTTCTTC; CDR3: CASSLGTVGPLLEQFF
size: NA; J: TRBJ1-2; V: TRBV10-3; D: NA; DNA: TGTGCCATCAGTGAGACTGATACCTATGGCTACACCTTC; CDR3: CAISETDTYGYTF
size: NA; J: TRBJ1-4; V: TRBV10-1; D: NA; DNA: TGCGCCAGCAGTGATCGAGGGGGAAAACTGTTTTTT; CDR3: CASSDRGGKLFF
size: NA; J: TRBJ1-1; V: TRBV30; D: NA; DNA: TGTGCCTGGAGTCTAGAGACGAACACTGAAGCTTTCTTT; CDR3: CAWSLETNTEAFF
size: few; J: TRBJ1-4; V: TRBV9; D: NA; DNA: TGTGCCAGCAGCGTAGGGGGGGCCGAGGAAAAACTGTTTTTT; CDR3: CASSVGGAEEKLFF
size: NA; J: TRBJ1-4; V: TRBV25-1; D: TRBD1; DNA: TGTGCCAGCAGTGACCCCGGGACAGGGGGTGAAAAACTGTTTTTT; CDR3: CASSDPGTGGEKLFF
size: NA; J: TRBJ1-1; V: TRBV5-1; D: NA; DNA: TGCGCCAGCAGCTTGGGCCGAACAGGGTTAGTACGAGAGTACACTGAAGCTTTCTTT; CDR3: CASSLGRTGLVREYTEAFF
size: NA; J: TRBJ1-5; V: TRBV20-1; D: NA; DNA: TGCAGTGCTGGGAATCAGCCCCAGCATTTT; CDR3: CSAGNQPQHF
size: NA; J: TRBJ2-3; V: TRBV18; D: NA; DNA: TGTGCCAGCTCACCACGGGGAACAGATACGCAGTATTTT; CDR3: CASSPRGTDTQYF
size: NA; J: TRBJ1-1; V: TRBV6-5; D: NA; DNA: TGTGCCAGCTCGCGGGGGCACACTGAAGCTTTCTTT; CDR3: CASSRGHTEAFF
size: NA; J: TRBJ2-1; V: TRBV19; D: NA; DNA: TGTGCCAGTAGTATCAACATAGTCAATGAGCAGTTCTTC; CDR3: CASSINIVNEQFF
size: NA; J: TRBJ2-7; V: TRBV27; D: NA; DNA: TGTGCCAGCAGTTTTCAACTCCAGGGGAGCGAGCAGTACTTC; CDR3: CASSFQLQGSEQYF
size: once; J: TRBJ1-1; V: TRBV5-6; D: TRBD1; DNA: TGTGCCAGCAGCTTGAGGGTAGGGACAGGGGCGAGAACTGAAGCTTTCTTT; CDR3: CASSLRVGTGARTEAFF
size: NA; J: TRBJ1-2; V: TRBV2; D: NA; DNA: TGTGCCAGCAGTGAAAGGGACAATGTTGTACGGGGCTACACCTTC; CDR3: CASSERDNVVRGYTF
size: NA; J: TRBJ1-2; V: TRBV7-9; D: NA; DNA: TGTGCCAGCAGCCCCGACAGCTATGGCTACACCTTC; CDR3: CASSPDSYGYTF
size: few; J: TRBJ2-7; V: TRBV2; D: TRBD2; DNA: TGTGCCAGCAAGGGGACTAGCGATCTTGGGGAGCAGTACTTC; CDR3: CASKGTSDLGEQYF
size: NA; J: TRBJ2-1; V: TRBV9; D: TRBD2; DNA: TGTGCCAGCAGCCCCCCGCGGGTGGGGGGGACCCTCCAATACAATGAGCAGTTCTTC; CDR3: CASSPPRVGGTLQYNEQFF
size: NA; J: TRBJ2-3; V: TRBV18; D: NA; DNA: TGTGCCAGCTCACCACCAATTGGAGGAGCGGTCTCGCGGTTCACCCTTGGGGACACAGATACGCAGTATTTT; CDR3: CASSPPIGGAVSRFTLGDTDTQYF
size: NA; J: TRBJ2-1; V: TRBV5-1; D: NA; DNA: TGCGCCAGCAGCTTATACAATGAGCAGTTCTTC; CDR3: CASSLYNEQFF
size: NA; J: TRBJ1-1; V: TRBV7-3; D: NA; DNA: TGTGCCAGCAGCTTACTTGCCACGAACACTGAAGCTTTCTTT; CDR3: CASSLLATNTEAFF
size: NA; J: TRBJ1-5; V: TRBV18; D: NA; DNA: TGTGCCAGCTCACCAGGGGGCTCCGGGGACATGCCCCAGCATTTT; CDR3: CASSPGGSGDMPQHF
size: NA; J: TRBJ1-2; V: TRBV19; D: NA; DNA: TGTGCCAGTAGTATAGATCACCAAGGAGGAAGTTATGGCTACACCTTC; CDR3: CASSIDHQGGSYGYTF
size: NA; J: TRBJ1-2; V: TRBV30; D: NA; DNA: TGTGCCTGGAGTGCGGACAGCATCTATGGCTACACCTTC; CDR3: CAWSADSIYGYTF
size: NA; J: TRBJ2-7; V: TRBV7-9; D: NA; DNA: TGTGCCAGCAGCTTAGCAGGGGCCGAGCAGTACTTC; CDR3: CASSLAGAEQYF
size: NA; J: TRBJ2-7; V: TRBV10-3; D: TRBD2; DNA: TGTGCCATAAGTGAGGCGACTAGCGGGGCCCCCTACGAGCAGTACTTC; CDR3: CAISEATSGAPYEQYF
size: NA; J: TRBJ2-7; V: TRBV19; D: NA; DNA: TGTGCCAGTAGTATAGAGCGACCGTTGGCCTATGGGCAGTACTTC; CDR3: CASSIERPLAYGQYF
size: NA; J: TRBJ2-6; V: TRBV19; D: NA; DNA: TGTGCCAGTAGTACCCATTTAGGGGGGGCTGGGGCCAACGTCCTGACTTTC; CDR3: CASSTHLGGAGANVLTF